These 32 T cell receptor beta chains share one sample of origin, sequenced in a study of CD8+ T cells in alopecia areata. Treatment in this sample: oral pan-JAK inhibitor, 5-10 mg twice daily. RNA was isolated and reverse transcribed to cDNA, the sequencing template. Assay used: immunoSEQ multiplex PCR; TCRdb lists only in-frame clones, some missing. The table has about 210,000 clones, 40% to 55% seen once. The sample in question was CD4+ T cells sorted from blood, obtained around week 36, from a patient treated with tofacitinib. These receptors originate from a human donor with alopecia areata.

In this sample, this clone turned up once. This chain uses TRBV6-5 with TRBJ2-5; D uncertain. V was cut by 0 bases and J by 4 bases, with 12 bases left in between. CDR3 length: 15 residues. Germline V lookup: CDR1 MNHEY, CDR2 SVGAGI. This CDR3 is CASSYSWSDTETQYF. CDR3 coding DNA: TGTGCCAGCAGTTACTCGTGGTCAGACACAGAGACCCAGTACTTC.

Turning to this clone: The same CDR3 arises from other DNA sequences in this sample as well. The chain recombines TRBV7-2 with TRBJ2-5, with TRBD1 as a possible D gene (5 bases). V shed 6 bases and J shed 2 bases, with 13 bases lying between them. Germline values: CDR1 SGHTA, CDR2 FQGNSA. The CDR3 sequence is 14 residues long. CDR3 amino acids: CASSLDRRQETQYF. DNA for the CDR3: TGTGCCAGCAGTCTTGACAGAAGACAAGAGACCCAGTACTTC.

This clone was found a few times. J is TRBJ1-2 and V is TRBV5-1; D ambiguous. Germline V gene sequence: CDR1 SGHRS, CDR2 YFSETQ. This CDR3 has 13 amino acids. V lost 3 bases and J 2 bases, leaving 8 bases between the germline ends. Here the CDR3 reads CASSSDGNYGYTF. The DNA of the CDR3 is TGCGCCAGCAGCTCGGACGGAAACTATGGCTACACCTTC.

This sequence joins TRBV2 and TRBJ2-7; tentatively, D is TRBD1 (6 bases). The V gene lost 1 base and the J gene lost 2 bases, with 6 bases spanning the gap. This CDR3 spans 13 amino acids. Germline-derived CDR1 and CDR2 are SNHLY and FYNNEI. DNA of the CDR3: TGTGCCAGCAGTGAAGGGACAGCCTACGAGCAGTACTTC. Its translation: CASSEGTAYEQYF.

The chain employs TRBV5-1 and TRBJ2-1, with D hard to call. This CDR3 contains 13 residues. Germline V gene lookup returns CDR1 SGHRS and CDR2 YFSETQ. The ends were cut back, 4 bases at V and 7 bases at J, with 12 bases in the middle. The CDR3 coding sequence is TGCGCCAGCAGCCCCACCCCTCGAAATGAGCAGTTCTTC. Its translation: CASSPTPRNEQFF.

This rearrangement joins TRBV9 to TRBJ1-1; TRBD1 agrees at 7 bases. The CDR3 totals 15 residues. Per the germline V gene, CDR1 is SGDLS and CDR2 is YYNGEE. The V and J ends lost 3 bases and 5 bases, in that order; junction bases with no gene match: 10. The CDR3 DNA sequence: TGTGCCAGCAGCGCACAGATAGACAGGGTAACTGAAGCTTTCTTT. This encodes CASSAQIDRVTEAFF.

The DNA for the CDR3 is TGTGCCAGCAGCTCCTTGGGGGGCGCCTACACTGAAGCTTTCTTT. Its protein product is CASSSLGGAYTEAFF. The chain links TRBV7-3 to TRBJ1-1; a possible D gene is TRBD1 (6 bases). CDR1 and CDR2 from the germline V gene are SGHTA and FQGTGA. This CDR3 is 15 amino acids long. Between the trimmed V and J ends, which lost 4 bases and 3 bases, there was a span of 15 bases.

V gene TRBV14 combines with J gene TRBJ2-2; D gene ambiguous. This CDR3 has 13 residues. Germline assignment: CDR1 SGHDN and CDR2 FVKESK. The V gene lost 1 base and the J gene lost 5 bases, with 5 bases spanning the gap. CDR3 sequence reads: CASSQVRTGELFF. CDR3 sequence (DNA): TGTGCCAGCAGCCAAGTTAGGACCGGGGAGCTGTTTTTT.

Concerning this clone: Its ends do not fully match the called genes, so a read error is possible. The rearrangement joins TRBV15 to TRBJ1-1, with 9 bases aligning to TRBD1. In germline, CDR1 is LNHNV, CDR2 YYDKDF (reference sequence). There are 15 residues in the CDR3. CDR3: CATSRDRRDREDQFF. In nucleotides, the CDR3 is TGTGCCACCAGCAGAGACCGCAGGGACAGGGAGGACCAATTTTTT.

The chain joins TRBV20-1 to TRBJ2-3; D is tentatively TRBD1 or TRBD2 (5 bases each). Trimming left V 4 bases short and J 6 bases short, with 8 bases between. CDR1 is DFQATT, CDR2 SNEGSKA, per germline (reference sequence). The CDR3 has 11 residues. This chain's CDR3 is CSATGPDTQYF. DNA for the CDR3: TGCAGTGCTACGGGACCGGATACGCAGTATTTT.

The chain recombines TRBV9 with TRBJ1-2; D gene uncertain. V dropped 4 bases and J dropped 8 bases, with 15 bases sitting between them. Germline assignment: CDR1 SGDLS and CDR2 YYNGEE. The CDR3 has 13 residues. The CDR3 bases are TGTGCCAGCAGCAGGAACGCCCAGAGAGGCTACACCTTC. Translating gives CASSRNAQRGYTF.

This sequence joins TRBV15 and TRBJ2-4, with 7 bases fitting TRBD2. The V and J ends lost 3 bases and 0 bases, in that order; junction bases with no gene match: 2. The CDR3 has 15 residues. Germline loops: CDR1 LNHNV, CDR2 YYDKDF (reference sequence). The CDR3 here is CATSRGGTAKNIQYF. CDR3 nucleotide sequence: TGTGCCACCAGCAGGGGGGGGACAGCCAAAAACATTCAGTACTTC.

This clone was found many times. J is TRBJ1-1 and V is TRBV4-1; D ambiguous. CDR3 length: 14 residues. V lost 4 bases and J lost 6, with 15 bases in between. Germline loops: CDR1 MGHRA, CDR2 YSYEKL. The CDR3 spells CASSRSGLGAEAFF. The CDR3, as DNA: TGCGCCAGCAGCCGTTCGGGTCTGGGCGCTGAAGCTTTCTTT.

The chain combines TRBV30 with TRBJ1-2, with D uncertain. Germline V CDR1 and CDR2: GTSNPN, SVGIG (reference sequence). The CDR3 has 13 residues. Trimming stripped 5 bases from V and 0 bases from J, with 10 bases between. CDR3 DNA: TGTGCCTGGCGGGCTAACCCTAACTATGGCTACACCTTC. Residues: CAWRANPNYGYTF.

This clone was detected once. The J gene is TRBJ2-5, the V gene TRBV9; 8 nucleotides agree with TRBD2. With 0 bases clipped from V and 4 bases from J, the junction kept 2 bases outside the gene matches. The CDR3 spans 14 residues. Germline CDR1 reads SGDLS; CDR2 reads YYNGEE. This chain's CDR3 is CASSVALAGETQYF. The CDR3 DNA reads TGTGCCAGCAGCGTAGCGCTAGCGGGAGAGACCCAGTACTTC.

The rearrangement joins TRBV7-2 to TRBJ2-1; D uncertain. CDR1 is SGHTA, CDR2 FQGNSA, per germline. The CDR3 consists of 15 residues. V gave up 1 base and J gave up 1 base, with 8 bases separating them. The CDR3 DNA reads TGTGCCAGCAGCTTAGGGATGGGTTCCTACAATGAGCAGTTCTTC. Amino acids: CASSLGMGSYNEQFF.

Concerning this clone itself: The CDR3 end shows no conserved phenylalanine or tryptophan, and so a read error is likely. The DNA is omitted, as the CDR3 cannot be located on it reliably, and the CDR3 follows TCRdb's listing. V usage is TRBV7-9 and J usage is TRBJ1-1; the table's D call of TRBD1 was not tested on the DNA. Germline assignment: CDR1 SEHNR and CDR2 FQNEAQ (reference sequence). Termini included, the CDR3 measures 12 amino acids. CDR3 in amino acids: CASSRTGGSVFL.

J is TRBJ1-3 and V is TRBV9; D gene uncertain. Trimming removed 0 bases at V and 1 base at J, with 2 bases between. Germline V gene data show CDR1 as SGDLS and CDR2 as YYNGEE. The CDR3 runs to 13 residues. CDR3 DNA sequence: TGTGCCAGCAGCGTAGGGTCTGGAAACACCATATATTTT. Protein: CASSVGSGNTIYF.

This chain uses TRBV7-6 with TRBJ2-7; a weak D match, TRBD2 (6 bases). Between the trimmed V and J ends, which lost 5 bases and 4 bases, there was a span of 12 bases. Per the germline V gene, CDR1 is SGHVS and CDR2 is FNYEAQ. This CDR3 has 13 amino acids. The CDR3 reads CASSAGRGYEQYF. Written as DNA, the CDR3 is TGTGCCAGCAGCGCGGGACGGGGGTACGAGCAGTACTTC.

The V gene is TRBV5-1, the J gene TRBJ2-1, with D uncertain. This CDR3 is 14 amino acids long. Germline V CDR1 and CDR2: SGHRS, YFSETQ. Between the trimmed V and J ends, which lost 4 bases and 7 bases, there was a span of 15 bases. CDR3 DNA sequence: TGCGCCAGCAGCCCATTGTCTACCTCGAATGAGCAGTTCTTC. Translated, it gives CASSPLSTSNEQFF.

This chain connects TRBV4-3 to TRBJ2-7; TRBD2 matches at 8 bases. The CDR3 is 16 residues long. The V segment lost 0 bases and the J segment 7 bases; nucleotides outside the gene matches: 11. Per the germline V gene, CDR1 is LGHNA and CDR2 is YSLEER. Written as DNA, the CDR3 is TGCGCCAGCAGCCAAGATAAGGTAGCGGGGTCTCGAGAGCAGTACTTC. Protein: CASSQDKVAGSREQYF.

This chain joins TRBV2 and TRBJ2-5, with a weak D call TRBD1 (5 bases). CDR3 size: 12 residues. Germline values: CDR1 SNHLY, CDR2 FYNNEI. Trimming left V 5 bases short and J 4 bases short, with 8 bases between. CDR3 coding DNA: TGTGCCAGCAGTAACACAGGAGAGACCCAGTACTTC. This codes for CASSNTGETQYF. The full variable domain, its missing parts supplied by reference TRBV2 and TRBJ2-5, is EPEVTQTPSHQVTQMGQEVILRCVPISNHLYFYWYRQILGQKVEFLVSFYNNEISEKSEIFDDQFSVERPDGSNFTLKIRSTKLEDSAMYFCASSNTGETQYFGPGTRLLVL.

This chain uses TRBV18 with TRBJ2-7; TRBD2 matches at 10 bases. Per germline, CDR1 KGHSH and CDR2 LQKENI. Losses at the gene ends were 3 bases for V and 5 bases for J; bases not matched to a gene: 10. The CDR3 consists of 16 residues. The CDR3: CASSPVGAGGFHEQYF. CDR3 DNA: TGTGCCAGCTCACCGGTGGGAGCGGGAGGGTTCCACGAGCAGTACTTC. The variable domain in full, completed from reference TRBV18 and TRBJ2-7, reads NAGVMQNPRHLVRRRGQEARLRCSPMKGHSHVYWYRQLPEEGLKFMVYLQKENIIDESGMPKERFSAEFPKEGPSILRIQQVVRGDSAAYFCASSPVGAGGFHEQYFGPGTRLTVT.

In its sample, this clone was seen a few times. This chain uses TRBV19 with TRBJ2-7; 7 bases align to TRBD2. Germline CDR1 and CDR2: LNHDA and SQIVND (reference sequence). The CDR3 loop spans 15 amino acids. V was clipped by 3 bases and J by 3 bases; unmatched bases: 8. Written as DNA, the CDR3 is TGTGCCAGTAGTATTGGCGGGAGTACAGACTACGAGCAGTACTTC. Translating gives CASSIGGSTDYEQYF.

This clone appeared once. As DNA, the CDR3 is TGTGCCAGCAGCGTGGACAGCGGATCCTACAATGAGCAGTTCTTC. Translation: CASSVDSGSYNEQFF. The chain links TRBV9 to TRBJ2-1, with D maybe TRBD1 (6 bases). The CDR3 is made up of 15 amino acids. Germline V gene lookup returns CDR1 SGDLS and CDR2 YYNGEE. Trimming stripped 2 bases from V and 1 base from J, with 10 bases between.

This clone was recorded a few times. The gene calls are TRBV2 and TRBJ2-5, with D hard to call. V gave up 3 bases and J gave up 0 bases, with 5 bases separating them. The CDR3 spans 13 residues. The V gene's germline CDR1 is SNHLY and CDR2 FYNNEI. The CDR3 DNA reads TGTGCCAGCAGTGATCCTTACCAAGAGACCCAGTACTTC. Its translation: CASSDPYQETQYF.

This clone was counted many times. This chain connects TRBV6-5 to TRBJ2-2; D is possibly TRBD1 or TRBD2 (7 bases each). The CDR3 totals 13 residues. With 6 bases removed from V and 7 bases from J, the gap between germline ends came to 12 bases. Germline V gene data show CDR1 as MNHEY and CDR2 as SVGAGI. The CDR3 region has the DNA TGTGCCAGCAGGCTCAGGGGGGGCGGGGAGCTGTTTTTT. This gives the protein CASRLRGGGELFF.

This clone has more than one count but fewer than ten. V is TRBV14 and J is TRBJ1-1; no clear D gene. Germline V gene sequence: CDR1 SGHDN, CDR2 FVKESK. The ends were cut back, 2 bases at V and 3 bases at J, with 10 bases in the middle. This CDR3 contains 14 residues. CDR3 in DNA: TGTGCCAGCAGCCAAACCATAGACGACACTGAAGCTTTCTTT. Translated: CASSQTIDDTEAFF.

This clone occurred a few times. The gene calls are TRBV7-2 and TRBJ2-5; tentatively, D is TRBD1 or TRBD2 (6 bases each). V was cut by 6 bases and J by 1 base, with 15 bases left in between. The CDR3 has 15 residues. Germline V gene sequence: CDR1 SGHTA, CDR2 FQGNSA. The CDR3 region has the DNA TGTGCCAGCAGTCCCGGGGGCGGCCCCCAAGAGACCCAGTACTTC. This codes for CASSPGGGPQETQYF.

The V call is TRBV30, the J call TRBJ2-2; D ambiguous. V was cut by 1 base and J by 1 base, with 4 bases left in between. The CDR3 contains 13 residues. CDR1 and CDR2 from the germline V gene are GTSNPN and SVGIG (reference sequence). The CDR3 nucleotides are TGTGCCTGGAGTGGGGAGAACACCGGGGAGCTGTTTTTT. Translation gives CAWSGENTGELFF.

J is TRBJ1-5 and V is TRBV7-2; TRBD1 is a possible D gene (5 bases). Germline CDR1 reads SGHTA; CDR2 reads FQGNSA. The CDR3 is 13 residues long. The germline V and J ends were trimmed by 5 bases and 3 bases, with 8 bases remaining between them. The CDR3 nucleotides read TGTGCCAGCAGCATGGACATCAATCAGCCCCAGCATTTT. It translates to CASSMDINQPQHF.

The J gene is TRBJ2-7, the V gene TRBV5-1; possibly TRBD1 or TRBD2 for D (6 bases each). Germline CDR1 is SGHRS and CDR2 is YFSETQ. The CDR3 covers 15 residues. V was clipped by 2 bases and J by 2 bases, with 14 bases between them. The CDR3 DNA reads TGCGCCAGCAGCTTCGGGGGCGCGGGCCCCTACGAGCAGTACTTC. It is translated as CASSFGGAGPYEQYF.